A selection of T cell receptor beta chains follows, all from one sample in a study of shared clonotypes between healthy human individuals. TCRdb's table, derived via immunoSEQ multiplex PCR, lists solely in-frame clones and lacks some. The data show around 2.1 million clones, with 93% seen just once and under 2% held by the top ten. Source material: naive CD8+ T cells from PBMCs. These receptors all come from a man aged 18 to 30 in good health. Some clones in this sample may be carry-over from other donors' samples. CDR3s include the opening cysteine and the closing phenylalanine or tryptophan. Each record gives: J gene, V gene, D gene, clone size, CDR3 protein, CDR3 DNA. D genes are given only for firm matches. For some rows the clone size is stated as once, few or many, or as a class when expanded; others skip it.

j_gene: TRBJ2-2
v_gene: TRBV9
d_gene: NA
abundance: NA
CDR3aa: CASSVAQGRLFGELFF
CDR3nt: TGTGCCAGCAGCGTAGCGCAGGGGCGATTGTTCGGGGAGCTGTTTTTT

j_gene: TRBJ1-2
v_gene: TRBV4-1
d_gene: NA
abundance: NA
CDR3aa: CASSQGSGIGYTF
CDR3nt: TGCGCCAGCAGCCAAGGCTCGGGGATTGGCTACACCTTC

j_gene: TRBJ1-2
v_gene: TRBV19
d_gene: NA
abundance: NA
CDR3aa: CASSAGPWGYGYTF
CDR3nt: TGTGCCAGTAGTGCGGGACCGTGGGGCTATGGCTACACCTTC

j_gene: TRBJ2-1
v_gene: TRBV10-3
d_gene: NA
abundance: NA
CDR3aa: CAISDGAVYNEQFF
CDR3nt: TGTGCCATCAGTGATGGGGCCGTCTACAATGAGCAGTTCTTC

j_gene: TRBJ2-1
v_gene: TRBV4-1
d_gene: NA
abundance: NA
CDR3aa: CASSREVNEQFF
CDR3nt: TGCGCCAGCAGCCGTGAGGTCAATGAGCAGTTCTTC

j_gene: TRBJ2-1
v_gene: TRBV11-3
d_gene: NA
abundance: NA
CDR3aa: CASSSHYLSSYNEQFF
CDR3nt: TGTGCCAGCAGCTCACATTACTTAAGCTCCTACAATGAGCAGTTCTTC

j_gene: TRBJ2-7
v_gene: TRBV6-1
d_gene: NA
abundance: NA
CDR3aa: CASRSQGKTAYEQYF
CDR3nt: TGTGCCAGCAGATCCCAGGGCAAGACGGCCTACGAGCAGTACTTC

j_gene: TRBJ2-7
v_gene: TRBV29-1
d_gene: TRBD2
abundance: NA
CDR3aa: CSVASGSQLVGQYF
CDR3nt: TGCAGCGTTGCCAGCGGGAGCCAGCTTGTGGGGCAGTACTTC

j_gene: TRBJ1-1
v_gene: TRBV27
d_gene: NA
abundance: once
CDR3aa: CASSFSQGAEAFF
CDR3nt: TGTGCCAGCAGTTTTAGTCAGGGAGCTGAAGCTTTCTTT

j_gene: TRBJ2-7
v_gene: TRBV9
d_gene: TRBD2
abundance: NA
CDR3aa: CASSIRTGLEYEQYF
CDR3nt: TGTGCCAGCAGTATAAGGACGGGACTAGAGTACGAGCAGTACTTC

j_gene: TRBJ2-1
v_gene: TRBV13
d_gene: NA
abundance: NA
CDR3aa: CASSLGLRAGDNEQFF
CDR3nt: TGTGCCAGCAGCTTAGGCCTAAGGGCAGGGGACAATGAGCAGTTCTTC

j_gene: TRBJ1-1
v_gene: TRBV28
d_gene: NA
abundance: NA
CDR3aa: CASSFGPANTEAFF
CDR3nt: TGTGCCAGCAGTTTTGGGCCGGCGAACACTGAAGCTTTCTTT

j_gene: TRBJ2-7
v_gene: TRBV5-6
d_gene: TRBD2
abundance: once
CDR3aa: CASSLNPARENYEQYF
CDR3nt: TGTGCCAGCAGCTTGAATCCGGCGCGGGAGAACTACGAGCAGTACTTC

j_gene: TRBJ2-1
v_gene: TRBV19
d_gene: TRBD1
abundance: NA
CDR3aa: CASRAGTGWYEQFF
CDR3nt: TGTGCCAGTAGAGCCGGGACAGGGTGGTATGAGCAGTTCTTC

j_gene: TRBJ1-1
v_gene: TRBV4-1
d_gene: NA
abundance: NA
CDR3aa: CASSPTGGASKAFF
CDR3nt: TGCGCCAGCAGCCCCACAGGCGGTGCGAGCAAAGCTTTCTTT

j_gene: TRBJ2-7
v_gene: TRBV7-9
d_gene: TRBD2
abundance: NA
CDR3aa: CASSGGRATYEQYF
CDR3nt: TGTGCCAGCAGCGGCGGGAGGGCCACATACGAGCAGTACTTC

j_gene: TRBJ2-1
v_gene: TRBV10-3
d_gene: NA
abundance: NA
CDR3aa: CAISVAGLSYNEQFF
CDR3nt: TGTGCCATCAGTGTTGCGGGGCTCTCCTACAATGAGCAGTTCTTC

j_gene: TRBJ1-6
v_gene: TRBV13
d_gene: NA
abundance: NA
CDR3aa: CASHPAAESGGHSPLHF
CDR3nt: TGTGCCAGTCACCCAGCCGCAGAGAGCGGGGGGCATTCACCCCTCCACTTT

j_gene: TRBJ2-3
v_gene: TRBV7-8
d_gene: NA
abundance: NA
CDR3aa: CASSLGTRQSDTQYF
CDR3nt: TGTGCCAGCAGCTTAGGGACCAGGCAGTCAGATACGCAGTATTTT

j_gene: TRBJ1-1
v_gene: TRBV7-9
d_gene: NA
abundance: NA
CDR3aa: CASSLLGGSNTEAFF
CDR3nt: TGTGCCAGCAGCTTACTGGGGGGGTCGAACACTGAAGCTTTCTTT

j_gene: TRBJ2-7
v_gene: TRBV4-1
d_gene: NA
abundance: NA
CDR3aa: CASSRIGRSDEQYF
CDR3nt: TGCGCCAGCAGCCGTATCGGGCGCTCGGACGAGCAGTACTTC

j_gene: TRBJ2-7
v_gene: TRBV11-2
d_gene: TRBD1
abundance: NA
CDR3aa: CASGDSTLYEQYF
CDR3nt: TGTGCCAGCGGGGACAGTACCTTATACGAGCAGTACTTC

j_gene: TRBJ1-2
v_gene: TRBV7-9
d_gene: NA
abundance: few
CDR3aa: CATRPVDGYTF
CDR3nt: TGTGCCACCCGGCCGGTCGATGGCTACACCTTC

j_gene: TRBJ2-7
v_gene: TRBV11-2
d_gene: NA
abundance: NA
CDR3aa: CASSFGDKEQYF
CDR3nt: TGTGCCAGCAGCTTTGGGGATAAGGAGCAGTACTTC

j_gene: TRBJ2-7
v_gene: TRBV7-9
d_gene: TRBD1
abundance: NA
CDR3aa: CASSGTGVYEQYF
CDR3nt: TGTGCCAGCAGCGGGACAGGGGTGTACGAGCAGTACTTC

j_gene: TRBJ2-1
v_gene: TRBV4-2
d_gene: NA
abundance: NA
CDR3aa: CASSQGANQPYNEQFF
CDR3nt: TGTGCCAGCAGCCAAGGAGCCAACCAGCCCTACAATGAGCAGTTCTTC

j_gene: TRBJ2-7
v_gene: TRBV5-1
d_gene: TRBD2
abundance: once
CDR3aa: CASSWDGLADISSYEQYF
CDR3nt: TGCGCCAGCAGCTGGGACGGACTAGCGGATATCTCCTCCTACGAGCAGTACTTC

j_gene: TRBJ2-2
v_gene: TRBV20-1
d_gene: NA
abundance: NA
CDR3aa: CSAFSGELFF
CDR3nt: TGCAGTGCCTTTTCCGGGGAGCTGTTTTTT

j_gene: TRBJ2-3
v_gene: TRBV7-7
d_gene: TRBD2
abundance: NA
CDR3aa: CASSPGLAGVIDTQYF
CDR3nt: TGTGCCAGCAGCCCGGGACTAGCGGGAGTTATAGATACGCAGTATTTT